The 8 T cell receptor beta chains presented below share a single source sample, sequenced in a study of shared clonotypes between healthy human individuals. Sequencing was performed with immunoSEQ multiplex PCR; in TCRdb, only in-frame clones are kept and a portion is missing. The profile shows 400,000 to 500,000 clones, around 80% of them singletons. The specimen was PBMCs. These receptors were collected from a woman in her thirties or forties in good health. Some clones in this sample may be carry-over from other donors' samples.

This clone is a singleton in its sample. The V call is TRBV2, the J call TRBJ2-7, with D unresolved. Trimming stripped 3 bases from V and 5 bases from J, with 5 bases between. Germline CDR1 and CDR2: SNHLY and FYNNEI. The CDR3 runs to 11 residues. The CDR3 spells CASSDWDEQYF. DNA for the CDR3: TGTGCCAGCAGTGATTGGGACGAGCAGTACTTC.

V usage is TRBV7-8 and J usage is TRBJ2-1, with TRBD2 identical over 14 bases. This CDR3 has 16 residues. Unmatched junction bases numbered 4, after V lost 4 bases and J lost 5 bases. Germline CDR1 is SGHVS and CDR2 is FQNEAQ. Here the CDR3 DNA reads TGTGCCAGCAGCTCGGGACTAGCGGGAGTGAACAATGAGCAGTTCTTC. Residues: CASSSGLAGVNNEQFF.

CDR3 DNA sequence: TGTGCCAGCAGCTTAAATGCGGCAGTCAACACCGGGGAGCTGTTTTTT. Protein product: CASSLNAAVNTGELFF. The rearrangement links TRBV7-3 to TRBJ2-2; D not certain. Trimming shortened V by 1 base and J by 2 bases, and 11 bases separated the two germline ends. Germline values: CDR1 SGHTA, CDR2 FQGTGA. This CDR3 is 16 amino acids long.

V usage is TRBV6-1 and J usage is TRBJ1-1, with TRBD1 as a possible D gene (5 bases). Trimming stripped 2 bases from V and 3 bases from J, with 13 bases between. CDR1 MNHNS and CDR2 SASEGT come from the germline V gene. The CDR3 consists of 15 residues. The DNA for the CDR3 is TGTGCCAGCAGTGAATATAAGGGGATGGACACTGAAGCTTTCTTT. Its translation: CASSEYKGMDTEAFF.

The genes are TRBV29-1 and TRBJ2-5; maybe TRBD2 (5 bases). The end of the DNA is better explained by TRBJ2-7, so the J call may be wrong. The germline V gene encodes CDR1 SQVTM and CDR2 ANQGSEA. The CDR3 consists of 12 residues. CDR3 loop: CSVLVTPYEQYF. CDR3 coding DNA: TGCAGCGTACTAGTAACCCCGTACGAGCAGTACTTC.

A single count supports this clone. The chain is built from TRBV5-6 and TRBJ2-5; tentatively, D is TRBD1 or TRBD2 (5 bases each). Judging by the DNA end, TRBJ2-7 fits better; the J call may be wrong. The CDR3 loop spans 13 amino acids. CDR1 and CDR2 from the germline V gene are SGHDT and YYEEEE. DNA of the CDR3: TGTGCCAGCAGCCCCGGGGCGGGTCGCGAGCAGTACTTC. Amino acid sequence: CASSPGAGREQYF.

Notes on this clone: This same CDR3 is encoded by further DNA sequences in the sample. The chain couples TRBV7-3 to TRBJ2-1, with 11 nucleotides matching TRBD2. V was pared by 2 bases and J by 6 bases, with 0 bases of the junction left unmatched. CDR3 size: 14 residues. The V gene's germline CDR1 is SGHTA and CDR2 FQGTGA. DNA of the CDR3: TGTGCCAGCAGCTTAGGGACTAGCGGCAATGAGCAGTTCTTC. This encodes CASSLGTSGNEQFF.

The table lists this clone with a few counts. This chain uses TRBV5-1 with TRBJ2-2; TRBD1 aligns across 8 bases. Germline V gene lookup returns CDR1 SGHRS and CDR2 YFSETQ. Trimming at V came to 1 base and at J to 4 bases, leaving 3 bases not matched to a gene. The CDR3 spans 15 residues. This CDR3 is CASSLLQGATGELFF. The DNA of the CDR3 is TGCGCCAGCAGCTTGCTCCAGGGGGCCACCGGGGAGCTGTTTTTT.